Shown below are 7 T cell receptor beta chains from a single sample sequenced in a study of blood T cells in healthy people across ages (dated by TCRdb to the mid-2010s). The library was made by 5' RACE. These reads were obtained on an Illumina HiSeq 2500. A second PCR of roughly 6 to 11 cycles was run with a J-beta primer mix and a sample-barcoded 5' primer. The public reads were run again by TCRdb, first through fastp at Q25 and then through MiXCR, and only productive beta chains were kept. CDR3 protein duplicates are merged, each entry listing the most common genes and DNA. The sample table records 650,000 to 950,000 distinct CDR3 sequences; 40% to 50% of these occur just once. The top ten constitute around 21% of the sample. Sequencing was performed on blood. The receptors shown here come from a man in his 60s in good health.

This clonotype came up a few times. The chain combines TRBV20-1 with TRBJ2-7; 9 nucleotides agree with TRBD2. The CDR3 spans 12 residues. The germline gives CDR1 DFQATT, CDR2 SNEGSKA (reference sequence). V shed 6 bases, J shed 2 bases, and the junction held 2 bases outside the gene matches. CDR3: CSASSGTYEQYF. In nucleotides, the CDR3 is TGCAGTGCCTCTAGCGGGACCTACGAGCAGTACTTC.

This chain links TRBV5-1 with TRBJ2-7, with D tentatively TRBD1 or TRBD2 (5 bases each). CDR3 length: 15 residues. Germline V gives CDR1 SGHRS, CDR2 YFSETQ. V gave up 0 bases and J gave up 6 bases, with 16 bases separating them. The CDR3 spells CASSLGGLSQGEQYF. As DNA, the CDR3 is TGCGCCAGCAGCTTGGGCGGGCTCTCTCAGGGCGAGCAGTACTTC.

The V call is TRBV29-1, the J call TRBJ1-6, with 7 bases fitting TRBD1. From germline, CDR1 is SQVTM and CDR2 ANQGSEA. V lost 7 bases and J lost 6; bases outside the gene matches: 9. The CDR3 is made up of 14 amino acids. The CDR3 loop reads CSARRGTANSPLHF. In DNA form, the CDR3 reads TGCAGCGCTCGGAGGGGGACAGCTAATTCACCCCTCCACTTT.

This chain joins TRBV11-1 and TRBJ1-6; TRBD1 matches 8 bases. Germline trimming cut 5 bases from V and 7 bases from J; bases unmatched to any gene: 7. Looked up from germline, CDR1 is SGHAT and CDR2 is FQDESV (reference sequence). This CDR3 has 15 amino acids. CDR3 sequence reads: CASSPRTGWNSPLHF. The CDR3 coding sequence is TGTGCCAGCAGCCCTAGGACAGGGTGGAATTCACCCCTCCACTTT. The full variable domain, its missing parts supplied by reference TRBV11-1 and TRBJ1-6, is EAEVAQSPRYKITEKSQAVAFWCDPISGHATLYWYRQILGQGPELLVQFQDESVVDDSQLPKDRFSAERLKGVDSTLKIQPAELGDSAMYLCASSPRTGWNSPLHFGNGTRLTVT.

The chain combines TRBV7-9 with TRBJ2-7; TRBD1 aligns across 8 bases. The CDR3 contains 18 residues. V lost 1 base and J lost 2; bases outside the gene matches: 13. Germline lookup yields CDR1 SEHNR and CDR2 FQNEAQ (reference sequence). CDR3 DNA sequence: TGTGCCAGCAGCTTAGTTGTGGTGACAGGGGACAGTGCCTACGAGCAGTACTTC. It is translated as CASSLVVVTGDSAYEQYF.

The chain is built from TRBV28 and TRBJ2-7, with D possibly matching TRBD2 (7 bases). Germline V gene data show CDR1 as MDHEN and CDR2 as SYDVKM. V was cut by 10 bases and J by 8 bases, with 21 bases left in between. The CDR3 has 13 residues. The CDR3 loop is CATSGTSLDKQYF. CDR3 in DNA: TGTGCCACCAGCGGGACATCCTTAGACAAGCAGTACTTC.

The table lists this clonotype with a count of one. The chain carries TRBV6-6 and TRBJ2-1; D call uncertain. The CDR3 consists of 12 residues. From germline, CDR1 is MNHNY and CDR2 SVGAGI (reference sequence). V lost 7 bases and J lost 7, with 11 bases in between. For the CDR3, the DNA is TGTGCCAGCACTAGGATCGGGAATGAGCAGTTCTTC. As protein: CASTRIGNEQFF.